The 20 T cell receptor beta chains given below trace back to one sample, sequenced in a study of T-cell memory formation after mild COVID-19. TCRdb re-analysed the 5' RACE reads in MiXCR, keeping a single row per CDR3 protein. The table records 110,000 or so distinct CDR3 sequences, around a fifth of them present only once. Sequencing input: PBMCs or a T cell subset sorted from them (not recorded which). These receptors all come from a young man who had mild COVID-19 (a few samples of this study predate the infection). Cell type and time point are not known.

The genes are TRBV12-5 and TRBJ1-5; tentatively, D is TRBD1 (5 bases). V dropped 4 bases and J dropped 1 base, with 8 bases sitting between them. This CDR3 contains 14 residues. The germline V gene has CDR1 LGHNT and CDR2 FRNRAP. CDR3 sequence: CASGWGDSNQPQHF. The CDR3 DNA is TGTGCTAGTGGTTGGGGGGACAGCAATCAGCCCCAGCATTTT.

This clonotype was detected only a few times. This sequence joins TRBV4-1 and TRBJ2-3, with TRBD1 matching 12 bases. The V gene's germline CDR1 is MGHRA and CDR2 YSYEKL. V trimming: 3 bases; J trimming: 2 bases; junction bases outside the gene matches: 3. This CDR3 comprises 16 residues. The CDR3 DNA reads as TGCGCCAGCAGCCACGGGACAGGGGGCTACACAGATACGCAGTATTTT. Protein sequence: CASSHGTGGYTDTQYF.

This clonotype has just a few counts. V usage is TRBV3-1 and J usage is TRBJ1-1; 9 bases agree with TRBD1. The length of the CDR3 is 16 residues. V shed 2 bases and J 2 bases; nucleotides not matched to a gene: 6. Germline V CDR1 and CDR2: LGHDT, YNNKEL (reference sequence). CDR3 sequence reads: CASSQRRDRVNTEAFF. CDR3 nucleotides: TGTGCCAGCAGCCAAAGACGGGACAGGGTCAACACTGAAGCTTTCTTT. Supplemented by reference TRBV3-1 and TRBJ1-1, the full variable domain reads DTAVSQTPKYLVTQMGNDKSIKCEQNLGHDTMYWYKQDSKKFLKIMFSYNNKELIINETVPNRFSPKSPDKAHLNLHINSLELGDSAVYFCASSQRRDRVNTEAFFGQGTRLTVV.

This clonotype was counted between two and nine times. The chain links TRBV6-1 to TRBJ2-7, with 10 positions matching TRBD2. The J segment lost 5 bases and the V segment lost 7 bases, leaving 5 bases of the junction unmatched. CDR1 MNHNS and CDR2 SASEGT come from the germline V gene. This CDR3 has 13 residues. The CDR3 DNA sequence: TGTGCCAGCAAGATAGCGGGGGGCCACGAGCAGTACGTC. This codes for CASKIAGGHEQYV.

This chain joins TRBV10-2 and TRBJ2-7, with no clear D. V lost 4 bases and J 0 bases, leaving 7 bases between the germline ends. Germline V gene sequence: CDR1 WSHSY, CDR2 SAAADI. This CDR3 has 13 residues. In DNA, the CDR3 is TGCGCCAGCAGTGCCTTAGGCTCCTACGAGCAGTACGTC. Translation gives CASSALGSYEQYV.

In this sample, this clonotype turned up a few times. The chain has TRBV6-1 and TRBJ2-5; D may correspond to TRBD1 or TRBD2 (5 bases each). Trimming removed 5 bases at V and 3 bases at J, with 7 bases between. CDR1 is MNHNS and CDR2 is SASEGT in the germline V gene. This CDR3 is 12 amino acids long. CDR3 in DNA: TGTGCCAGCAGTATGGGGGAAGAGACCCAGTACTTC. It codes for CASSMGEETQYF.

This clonotype was recorded many times. V is TRBV4-3 and J is TRBJ2-1; 8 nucleotides match TRBD2. This CDR3 region has 16 residues. The germline V gene has CDR1 LGHNA and CDR2 YSLEER. J gave up 1 base and V 0 bases, and 2 bases lay outside the gene matches. CDR3 DNA: TGCGCCAGCAGCCAAGAACTAGCGGAATCCTACAATGAGCAGTTCTTC. Encoded protein: CASSQELAESYNEQFF.

In its sample, this clonotype was seen a few times. The gene calls are TRBV5-4 and TRBJ1-3; the match to TRBD1 covers 8 bases. The germline CDR1 and CDR2 sequences are SGHNT and YYREEE (reference sequence). The CDR3 covers 15 residues. With 4 bases clipped from V and 0 bases from J, the junction kept 3 bases outside the gene matches. Here the CDR3 DNA reads TGTGCCAGCAGCCCGGACAGGGCCTCTGGAAACACCATATATTTT. Protein: CASSPDRASGNTIYF.

This clonotype appeared many times. The chain has TRBV11-3 and TRBJ2-5, with D unclear. The V and J ends lost 2 bases and 3 bases respectively, with 7 bases between them. The V gene's germline CDR1 is SGHNT and CDR2 YENEEA. The CDR3 is made up of 13 amino acids. The CDR3 sequence: CASSLSGEETQYF. The CDR3 nucleotides are TGTGCCAGCAGCTTATCTGGGGAAGAGACCCAGTACTTC.

This clonotype was picked up a small number of times. The chain has TRBV9 and TRBJ2-1; 9 positions match TRBD2. The ends lost 0 bases at V and 6 bases at J; junction bases unmatched: 1. Per the germline V gene, CDR1 is SGDLS and CDR2 is YYNGEE. The CDR3 extends over 14 amino acids. The CDR3 bases are TGTGCCAGCAGCGTAGCAGCGGGGGGCAATGAGCAGTTCTTC. Translated: CASSVAAGGNEQFF.

This clonotype was counted a few times. The chain is built from TRBV11-2 and TRBJ2-2, with unresolved D. The germline V and J ends were trimmed by 1 base and 3 bases, with 6 bases remaining between them. Germline CDR1 is SGHAT and CDR2 is FQNNGV. The CDR3 totals 14 residues. This CDR3 is CASSLVSYTGELFF. CDR3 in DNA: TGTGCCAGCAGCTTAGTTTCGTACACCGGGGAGCTGTTTTTT.

This clonotype was found a few times. Here the CDR3 DNA reads TGCAGCGTCCTCCCAGCCCTTACTAGCGGGGGAGGCACCGGGGAGCTGTTTTTT. It translates to CSVLPALTSGGGTGELFF. V usage is TRBV29-1 and J usage is TRBJ2-2, with 11 bases lining up with TRBD2. Germline V gene data show CDR1 as SQVTM and CDR2 as ANQGSEA. Trimming removed 6 bases from V and 4 bases from J; junction bases left unmatched: 16. This CDR3 has 18 amino acids.

The rearrangement joins TRBV11-2 to TRBJ2-2, with D perhaps TRBD1 (6 bases). Trimming stripped 2 bases from V and 6 bases from J, with 19 bases between. The CDR3 covers 17 residues. Germline lookup yields CDR1 SGHAT and CDR2 FQNNGV. The CDR3 spells CASSLSLKGEIAGELFF. As DNA, the CDR3 is TGTGCCAGCAGCTTAAGTCTGAAGGGGGAAATCGCCGGGGAGCTGTTTTTT.

The gene calls are TRBV7-9 and TRBJ1-2; D is ambiguous. Germline V gene sequence: CDR1 SEHNR, CDR2 FQNEAQ (reference sequence). The CDR3 covers 15 residues. V dropped 1 base and J dropped 2 bases, with 11 bases sitting between them. CDR3 DNA: TGTGCCAGCAGCTTAGGTTTATCGGTGAACTATGGCTACACCTTC. As protein: CASSLGLSVNYGYTF.

This clonotype appeared a few times. The rearrangement links TRBV6-2 or TRBV6-3 to TRBJ1-2; the D gene is possibly TRBD1 (6 bases). Germline values: CDR1 MNHEY, CDR2 SVGEGT. Trimming left V 2 bases short and J 2 bases short, with 12 bases between. CDR3 length equals 15 residues. CDR3 nucleotides: TGTGCCAGCAGTTACCAGCGCAGGGGAAACTATGGCTACACCTTC. It encodes CASSYQRRGNYGYTF.

The sample holds a few counts of this clonotype. J is TRBJ2-1 and V is TRBV5-5; D not resolved. Germline lookup yields CDR1 SGHKS and CDR2 YYEKEE (reference sequence). The CDR3 consists of 14 residues. Deletions cut 1 base from V and 4 bases from J, with 9 bases between. This CDR3 is CASSLRIQYNEQFF. The CDR3 coding sequence is TGTGCCAGCAGCTTGCGTATACAGTACAATGAGCAGTTCTTC.

In this sample, this clonotype turned up a few times. The chain employs TRBV25-1 and TRBJ2-7; 7 bases agree with TRBD1. Germline V gives CDR1 MGHDK, CDR2 SYGVNS. The CDR3 extends over 15 amino acids. V dropped 6 bases and J dropped 3; count of bases not matched to a gene: 11. CDR3 in amino acids: CASSRFRDSSYEQYF. CDR3 DNA: TGTGCCAGCAGCAGATTCCGGGACAGCAGCTACGAGCAGTACTTC.

This sequence joins TRBV6-5 and TRBJ1-1; D uncertain. The V gene's germline CDR1 is MNHEY and CDR2 SVGAGI. The CDR3 length is 14 residues. V lost 2 bases and J 10 bases, leaving 17 bases between the germline ends. The CDR3 is CASSYRATTLSAFF. CDR3 nucleotides: TGTGCCAGCAGTTACCGGGCCACAACGTTGTCAGCTTTCTTT.

This clonotype was counted between two and nine times. The chain is built from TRBV7-9 and TRBJ2-1; D could derive from TRBD1 or TRBD2 (5 bases each). CDR3 length: 14 amino acids. Trimming took off 4 bases at V and 7 bases at J, with 14 bases between the two ends. The germline CDR1 and CDR2 sequences are SEHNR and FQNEAQ (reference sequence). CDR3 protein: CASSSPGPSNEQFF. The CDR3 coding sequence is TGTGCCAGCAGCTCGCCGGGACCCTCGAATGAGCAGTTCTTC. The full variable domain, in which reference TRBV7-9 and TRBJ2-1 provide the parts outside the CDR3, is DTGVSQNPRHKITKRGQNVTFRCDPISEHNRLYWYRQTLGQGPEFLTYFQNEAQLEKSRLLSDRFSAERPKGSFSTLEIQRTEQGDSAMYLCASSSPGPSNEQFFGPGTRLTVL.

This clonotype was observed a handful of times. The CDR3 protein is CAIIPRTGVSNQPQHF. DNA of the CDR3: TGTGCCATCATTCCCCGGACAGGGGTAAGCAATCAGCCCCAGCATTTT. The V gene is TRBV10-3, the J gene TRBJ1-5; TRBD1 aligns across 9 bases. In germline, CDR1 is ENHRY, CDR2 SYGVKD. This CDR3 is built from 16 residues. The junction had 8 bases not matched to a gene; V was cut back by 7 bases and J by 1 base.